Reported below is one TCR beta chain. The sample originates from a study of blood T cells in healthy people across ages. Sample-barcoded 5' priming and a J-beta primer mix drove a second PCR of roughly 7 to 11 cycles. MiXCR, applied by TCRdb to the 5' RACE reads, yields one record per CDR3 protein. The table includes around 750,000 distinct CDR3 sequences, about 55% detected once. There are 14 residues in the CDR3. The V gene end was trimmed by 7 bases and the J gene end by 9 bases; junction bases not matched to a gene: 4. Germline CDR1 is KGHDR and CDR2 is SFDVKD. The specimen was blood. The genes are TRBV24-1 and TRBJ2-1; 14 bases align to TRBD2. The clonotype was recovered from an elderly man in good health. In DNA, the CDR3 is TGTGCCACCAGCGGGACTAGCGGGAGTACTGAGCAGTTCTTC. It codes for CATSGTSGSTEQFF.